This passage covers 30 T cell receptor beta chains from one sample sequenced in a study of blood T cell repertoires in COVID-19 (dated by TCRdb to between 2020 and 2021). Libraries came from the immunoSEQ multiplex PCR assay. TCRdb obtained this table from immuneACCESS and retained in-frame rearrangements with V and J assigned. These tables miss some clones; where compared with another copy, unresolved V genes account for less than half of the shortfall, and the remainder is unexplained. Here the sample has approximately 300,000 clones; 92% occur a single time. The top ten clonotypes cover roughly 18% of the sample. Sequenced: PBMCs or T cells enriched from blood (not recorded which). These receptors were taken from a woman in her twenties or thirties who had recovered from COVID-19.

This clone is a singleton in its sample. The J gene is TRBJ2-5, the V gene TRBV7-3, with D possibly TRBD2 on 6 matching bases. V dropped 5 bases and J dropped 1 base, with 14 bases sitting between them. This CDR3 is built from 15 residues. Germline CDR1 reads SGHTA; CDR2 reads FQGTGA. DNA of the CDR3: TGTGCCAGCAGCCTAGGGGCGGGGAGCCAAGAGACCCAGTACTTC. Its translation is CASSLGAGSQETQYF.

The rearrangement links TRBV28 to TRBJ1-1, with TRBD1 identical over 8 bases. This CDR3 has 15 amino acids. V lost 7 bases and J lost 1; bases outside the gene matches: 8. Germline V gene sequence: CDR1 MDHEN, CDR2 SYDVKM. The CDR3 DNA follows: TGTGCCAGCACCCTACAGGGGGGACGGAACACTGAAGCTTTCTTT. It encodes CASTLQGGRNTEAFF.

In DNA, the CDR3 is TGTGCCAGCAGCGCCGCAGGGGGCGCAAGACAAGCTTTCTTT. Translation gives CASSAAGGARQAFF. This chain connects TRBV9 to TRBJ1-1, with 8 positions matching TRBD1. CDR1 and CDR2 from the germline V gene are SGDLS and YYNGEE. CDR3 size: 14 residues. V lost 3 bases and J lost 9; bases outside the gene matches: 10.

The chain combines TRBV13 with TRBJ1-1; no firm D call. The CDR3 contains 14 residues. V lost 4 bases and J lost 1, with 10 bases in between. CDR1 and CDR2 (germline): PRHDT, FYEKMQ (reference sequence). DNA of the CDR3: TGTGCCAGCAGCTCCCGACGGGGGAACACTGAAGCTTTCTTT. Protein: CASSSRRGNTEAFF.

The gene calls are TRBV9 and TRBJ1-6; 7 bases are shared with TRBD1. V lost 6 bases, J lost 9 bases, and 9 bases stayed unmatched. Germline V gene sequence: CDR1 SGDLS, CDR2 YYNGEE. CDR3 length: 14 residues. The CDR3 sequence is CASNHGTESSPLHF. CDR3 bases: TGTGCCAGCAACCACGGGACAGAGTCTTCACCCCTCCACTTT.

The chain combines TRBV3-1 (or the pseudogene TRBV3-2) with TRBJ2-6; D not certain. CDR3 length equals 15 residues. Germline loops: CDR1 LGHDT, CDR2 YNNKEL (reference sequence). Trimming left V 3 bases short and J 0 bases short, with 6 bases between. CDR3 region: CASSQVSSGANVLTF. The DNA of the CDR3 is TGTGCCAGCAGCCAGGTTAGCTCTGGGGCCAACGTCCTGACTTTC.

CDR3 residues: CASSLDRGSGYTF. The CDR3 coding sequence is TGCGCCAGCAGCTTGGACAGGGGTTCGGGCTACACCTTC. This chain uses TRBV5-1 with TRBJ1-2, with 7 positions matching TRBD1. With 0 bases clipped from V and 8 bases from J, the junction kept 4 bases outside the gene matches. The CDR3 is made up of 13 amino acids. Per germline, CDR1 SGHRS and CDR2 YFSETQ.

V usage is TRBV24-1 and J usage is TRBJ2-3; 9 nucleotides line up with TRBD1. With 0 bases clipped from V and 4 bases from J, the junction kept 1 base outside the gene matches. This CDR3 has 15 amino acids. The germline gives CDR1 KGHDR, CDR2 SFDVKD. CDR3 coding DNA: TGTGCCACCAGTGATTTGGGGACAGGGTCAGATACGCAGTATTTT. Its protein is CATSDLGTGSDTQYF.

Here the CDR3 reads CASSDTPWGDRGYGYTF. The CDR3 DNA reads TGTGCCAGCAGCGACACCCCGTGGGGGGACAGGGGGTATGGCTACACCTTC. The rearrangement uses TRBV7-2 and TRBJ1-2; 11 bases line up with TRBD1. Germline values: CDR1 SGHTA, CDR2 FQGNSA. With 5 bases clipped from V and 5 bases from J, the junction kept 13 bases outside the gene matches. This CDR3 contains 17 residues.

The V gene is TRBV7-8, the J gene TRBJ2-2, with D possibly matching TRBD1 (6 bases). The CDR3 extends over 15 amino acids. Germline V gives CDR1 SGHVS, CDR2 FQNEAQ. Trimming took 5 bases from V and 0 from J, leaving 10 bases between them. The CDR3 loop is CASSVTGSNTGELFF. For the CDR3, the DNA is TGTGCCAGCAGCGTCACAGGGTCGAACACCGGGGAGCTGTTTTTT.

The chain joins TRBV7-3 to TRBJ2-3; weak D call: TRBD2 (6 bases). Trimming removed 6 bases at V and 0 bases at J, with 13 bases between. This CDR3 is built from 15 residues. The germline gives CDR1 SGHTA, CDR2 FQGTGA. The CDR3 sequence: CASSPVAGSTDTQYF. DNA of the CDR3: TGTGCCAGCAGTCCCGTTGCGGGGAGCACAGATACGCAGTATTTT.

This clone came up once. The V gene is TRBV27, the J gene TRBJ2-7, with D uncertain. Germline CDR1 and CDR2: MNHEY and SMNVEV (reference sequence). V gave up 2 bases and J gave up 3 bases, with 14 bases separating them. There are 15 residues in the CDR3. The chain's CDR3 is CASSLLPRSHYEQYF. CDR3 nucleotide sequence: TGTGCCAGCAGTTTACTGCCTAGATCGCACTACGAGCAGTACTTC.

The chain links TRBV30 to TRBJ1-2; D is unclear. The germline CDR1 and CDR2 sequences are GTSNPN and SVGIG (reference sequence). This CDR3 is 13 amino acids long. The V end was cut by 0 bases, the J end by 2 bases, with 7 bases between. The CDR3 spells CAWSVSPNYGYTF. DNA for the CDR3: TGTGCCTGGAGTGTCTCCCCGAACTATGGCTACACCTTC. Variable domain in full (rest from reference TRBV30 and TRBJ1-2): SQTIHQWPATLVQPVGSPLSLECTVEGTSNPNLYWYRQAAGRGLQLLFYSVGIGQISSEVPQNLSASRPQDRQFILSSKKLLLSDSGFYLCAWSVSPNYGYTFGSGTRLTVV.

The chain has TRBV3-1 (or the pseudogene TRBV3-2) and TRBJ1-1; D is perhaps TRBD1 (6 bases). The CDR3 length is 16 residues. Germline lookup yields CDR1 LGHDT and CDR2 YNNKEL (reference sequence). The V gene lost 3 bases and the J gene lost 4 bases, with 18 bases spanning the gap. The CDR3 sequence: CASSHRTSQGSTEAFF. The CDR3 nucleotides read TGTGCCAGCAGCCACAGGACCTCACAGGGAAGCACTGAAGCTTTCTTT.

V and J are TRBV24-1 and TRBJ2-2, with TRBD1 matching 10 bases. Looked up from germline, CDR1 is KGHDR and CDR2 is SFDVKD. The V gene end was trimmed by 2 bases and the J gene end by 6 bases; junction bases not matched to a gene: 8. The CDR3 has 17 amino acids. CDR3 loop: CATSDSSRQGAAGELFF. The CDR3 DNA reads as TGTGCCACCAGTGATTCTTCTCGACAGGGGGCCGCCGGGGAGCTGTTTTTT.

The rearrangement joins TRBV9 to TRBJ1-2; D is unclear. The germline CDR1 and CDR2 sequences are SGDLS and YYNGEE. V gave up 3 bases and J gave up 8 bases, with 8 bases separating them. The CDR3 is 11 amino acids. The CDR3 region has the DNA TGTGCCAGCAGCGAACCGGGAGGCTACACCTTC. It specifies CASSEPGGYTF.

J is TRBJ2-1 and V is TRBV2; D is unclear. This CDR3 has 11 residues. The germline CDR1 and CDR2 sequences are SNHLY and FYNNEI. The germline V and J ends were trimmed by 6 bases and 9 bases, with 9 bases remaining between them. For the CDR3, the DNA is TGTGCCAGCAGCTACCCTCCTGAGCAGTTCTTC. Protein product: CASSYPPEQFF.

The CDR3: CASTGSSGNTIYF. CDR3 bases: TGCGCCAGCACGGGGAGCTCTGGAAACACCATATATTTT. This sequence joins TRBV5-1 and TRBJ1-3; D unresolved. Germline CDR1 is SGHRS and CDR2 is YFSETQ. The CDR3 spans 13 residues. Trimming took off 6 bases at V and 0 bases at J, with 7 bases between the two ends.

The chain links TRBV2 to TRBJ2-4; TRBD2 matches at 7 bases. J lost 7 bases, V lost 4 bases, and 7 bases had no gene match. The germline CDR1 and CDR2 sequences are SNHLY and FYNNEI. The CDR3 spans 14 residues. The chain's CDR3 is CASSAGLAVNIQYF. Here the CDR3 DNA reads TGTGCCAGCAGTGCTGGGCTAGCGGTGAACATTCAGTACTTC. The full variable domain, with the rest looked up from reference TRBV2 and TRBJ2-4, is EPEVTQTPSHQVTQMGQEVILRCVPISNHLYFYWYRQILGQKVEFLVSFYNNEISEKSEIFDDQFSVERPDGSNFTLKIRSTKLEDSAMYFCASSAGLAVNIQYFGAGTRLSVL.

A single count supports this clone. The J gene is TRBJ1-5, the V gene TRBV6-5; D remains ambiguous. Germline V gene sequence: CDR1 MNHEY, CDR2 SVGAGI. V gave up 6 bases and J gave up 7 bases, with 7 bases separating them. This CDR3 has 11 residues. The CDR3 reads CASRHGQPQHF. The DNA of the CDR3 is TGTGCCAGCAGGCACGGGCAGCCCCAGCATTTT.

The rearrangement joins TRBV6-5 to TRBJ1-2; 9 bases agree with TRBD1. The germline V gene encodes CDR1 MNHEY and CDR2 SVGAGI. There are 14 residues in the CDR3. V was pared by 9 bases and J by 1 base, with 6 bases of the junction left unmatched. CDR3: CASGDRANNYGYTF. The DNA of the CDR3 is TGTGCCAGTGGGGACAGGGCGAATAACTATGGCTACACCTTC.

The CDR3 DNA reads as TGTGCCAGCAGCTCAGGACAGGGGGCCCTATACGAGCAGTACTTC. This gives the protein CASSSGQGALYEQYF. This chain links TRBV7-2 with TRBJ2-7; TRBD1 matches 11 bases. The CDR3 has 15 residues. Trimming took 4 bases from V and 4 from J; bases not matched to a gene: 6. Germline CDR1 and CDR2: SGHTA and FQGNSA.

The V gene is TRBV15, the J gene TRBJ2-7, with D tentatively TRBD1 (5 bases). This CDR3 is 15 amino acids long. CDR1 LNHNV and CDR2 YYDKDF come from the germline V gene (reference sequence). V dropped 2 bases and J dropped 4 bases, with 15 bases sitting between them. As DNA, the CDR3 is TGTGCCACCAGCAGACCAGGGTCCGTATTTTACGAGCAGTACTTC. Amino acid sequence: CATSRPGSVFYEQYF. Looking up the rest from reference TRBV15 and TRBJ2-7 gives the full variable domain: DAMVIQNPRYQVTQFGKPVTLSCSQTLNHNVMYWYQQKSSQAPKLLFHYYDKDFNNEADTPDNFQSRRPNTSFCFLDIRSPGLGDTAMYLCATSRPGSVFYEQYFGPGTRLTVT.

DNA for the CDR3: TGTGCCATCACACATGACAGGGGGCAAGAGCAGTACTTC. Protein sequence: CAITHDRGQEQYF. The chain links TRBV10-3 to TRBJ2-7; 10 bases are shared with TRBD1. Germline CDR1 is ENHRY and CDR2 is SYGVKD. The CDR3 is 13 amino acids. Germline trimming cut 7 bases from V and 7 bases from J; bases unmatched to any gene: 7.

V gene TRBV19 combines with J gene TRBJ2-3; D is ambiguous. This CDR3 is built from 14 residues. The V gene lost 1 base and the J gene lost 0 bases, with 5 bases spanning the gap. Germline CDR1 is LNHDA and CDR2 is SQIVND (reference sequence). The CDR3 here is CASSIGASTDTQYF. CDR3 coding DNA: TGTGCCAGTAGTATAGGAGCTAGCACAGATACGCAGTATTTT.

CDR3 loop: CAIRGQGGTEAFF. Here the CDR3 DNA reads TGTGCCATCAGAGGACAGGGAGGTACTGAAGCTTTCTTT. The gene calls are TRBV10-3 and TRBJ1-1; 8 nucleotides line up with TRBD1. Germline CDR1 is ENHRY and CDR2 is SYGVKD. The CDR3 is 13 residues long. J was trimmed by 5 bases and V by 6 bases; bases with no gene match: 5.

The chain recombines TRBV15 with TRBJ2-5; weak D call: TRBD2 (6 bases). The CDR3 sequence is 14 residues long. Germline CDR1 and CDR2: LNHNV and YYDKDF (reference sequence). Trimming took off 5 bases at V and 4 bases at J, with 14 bases between the two ends. CDR3 nucleotide sequence: TGTGCCACCAGCGCCCGCCGGGGAGGAGAGACCCAGTACTTC. This encodes CATSARRGGETQYF.

CDR3 residues: CSASGQDYEQYF. In DNA form, the CDR3 reads TGCAGTGCTAGTGGGCAGGACTACGAGCAGTACTTC. The chain combines TRBV20-1 with TRBJ2-7; D is uncertain. The germline V gene encodes CDR1 DFQATT and CDR2 SNEGSKA (reference sequence). The CDR3 covers 12 residues. With 3 bases removed from V and 3 bases from J, the gap between germline ends came to 9 bases.

The genes are TRBV19 and TRBJ2-1; unclear D gene. Per germline, CDR1 LNHDA and CDR2 SQIVND (reference sequence). The CDR3 has 13 residues. Trimming shortened V by 7 bases and J by 5 bases, and 12 bases separated the two germline ends. CDR3 in DNA: TGTGCCAGTAATTTGGGCAATCACAATGAGCAGTTCTTC. Encoded protein: CASNLGNHNEQFF.

This rearrangement joins TRBV29-1 to TRBJ2-7; 10 nucleotides match TRBD1. CDR1 SQVTM and CDR2 ANQGSEA come from the germline V gene. The CDR3 length is 13 residues. V was clipped by 7 bases and J by 3 bases; unmatched bases: 6. CDR3 residues: CSATGQGGYEQYF. The DNA of the CDR3 is TGCAGCGCCACCGGACAGGGGGGCTACGAGCAGTACTTC.